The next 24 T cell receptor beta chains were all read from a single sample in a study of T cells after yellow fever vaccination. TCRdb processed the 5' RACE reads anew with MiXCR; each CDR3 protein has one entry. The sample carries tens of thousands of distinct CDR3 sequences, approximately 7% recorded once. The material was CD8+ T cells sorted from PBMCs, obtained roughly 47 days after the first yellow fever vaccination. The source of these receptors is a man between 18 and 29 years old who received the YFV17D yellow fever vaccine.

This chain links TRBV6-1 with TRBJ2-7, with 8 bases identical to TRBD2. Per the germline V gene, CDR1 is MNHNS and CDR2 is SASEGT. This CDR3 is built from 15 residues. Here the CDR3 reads CASPRPRGRSYEQYV. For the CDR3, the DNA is TGCGCCAGTCCCCGGCCTCGCGGGAGGTCCTACGAGCAGTACGTC.

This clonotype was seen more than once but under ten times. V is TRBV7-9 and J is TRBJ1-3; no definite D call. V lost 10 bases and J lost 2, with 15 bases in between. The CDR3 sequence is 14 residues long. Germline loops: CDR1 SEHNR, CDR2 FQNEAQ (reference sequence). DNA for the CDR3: TGTGCCACCGCGGCCACGGGGACTGGAAACACCATATATTTT. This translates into CATAATGTGNTIYF.

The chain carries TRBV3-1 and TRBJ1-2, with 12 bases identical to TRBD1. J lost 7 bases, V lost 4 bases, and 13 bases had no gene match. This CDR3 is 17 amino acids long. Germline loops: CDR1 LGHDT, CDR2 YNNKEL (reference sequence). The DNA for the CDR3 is TGTGCCAGCAGCCGGGACAGGGGGCGAGAGATCAAGGGTGGCTACACCTTC. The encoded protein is CASSRDRGREIKGGYTF.

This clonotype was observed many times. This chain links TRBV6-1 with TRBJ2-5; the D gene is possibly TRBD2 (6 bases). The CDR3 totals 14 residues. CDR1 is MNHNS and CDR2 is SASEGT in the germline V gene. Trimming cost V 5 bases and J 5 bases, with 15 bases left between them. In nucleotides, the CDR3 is TGTGCCAGCAGTCCTATCGTGGGACTGGAGACCCAGTACTTC. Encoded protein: CASSPIVGLETQYF.

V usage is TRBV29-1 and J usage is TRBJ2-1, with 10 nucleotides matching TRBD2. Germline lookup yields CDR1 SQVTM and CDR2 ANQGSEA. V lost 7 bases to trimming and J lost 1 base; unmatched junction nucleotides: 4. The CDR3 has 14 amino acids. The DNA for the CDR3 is TGCAGCGCTAGCGGGGGCCCTTCCTACAATGAGCAGTTCTTC. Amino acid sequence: CSASGGPSYNEQFF.

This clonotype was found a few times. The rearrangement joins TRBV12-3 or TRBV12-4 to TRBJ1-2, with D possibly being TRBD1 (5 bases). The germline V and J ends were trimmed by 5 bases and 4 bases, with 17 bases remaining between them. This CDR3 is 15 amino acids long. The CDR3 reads CASSISPGLIYGYTF. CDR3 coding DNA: TGTGCCAGCAGTATATCCCCGGGACTCATCTATGGCTACACCTTC.

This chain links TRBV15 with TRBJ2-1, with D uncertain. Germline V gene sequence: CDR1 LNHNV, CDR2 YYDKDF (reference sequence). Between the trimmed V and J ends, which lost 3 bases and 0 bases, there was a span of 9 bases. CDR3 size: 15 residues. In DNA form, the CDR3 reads TGTGCCACCAGCAGGGGTCTTAGCTCCTACAATGAGCAGTTCTTC. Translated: CATSRGLSSYNEQFF.

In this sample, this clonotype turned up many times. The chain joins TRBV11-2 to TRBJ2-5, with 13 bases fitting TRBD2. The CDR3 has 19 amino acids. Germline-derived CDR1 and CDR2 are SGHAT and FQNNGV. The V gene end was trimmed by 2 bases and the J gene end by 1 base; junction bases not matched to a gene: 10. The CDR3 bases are TGTGCCAGCAGCTTACACCTGACTAGCGGGGGGTTCGGCCAAGAGACCCAGTACTTC. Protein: CASSLHLTSGGFGQETQYF.

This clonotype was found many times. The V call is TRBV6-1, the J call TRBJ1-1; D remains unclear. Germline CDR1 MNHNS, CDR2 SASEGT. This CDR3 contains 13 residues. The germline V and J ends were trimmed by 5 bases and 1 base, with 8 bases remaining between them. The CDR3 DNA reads TGTGCCAGCAGTCCCGGCAGGAACACTGAAGCTTTCTTT. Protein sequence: CASSPGRNTEAFF.

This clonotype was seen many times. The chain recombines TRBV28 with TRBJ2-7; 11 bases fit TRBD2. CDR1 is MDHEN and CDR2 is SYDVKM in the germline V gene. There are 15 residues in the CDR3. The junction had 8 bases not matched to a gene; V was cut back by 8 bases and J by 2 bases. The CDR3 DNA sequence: TGTGCCAGCCGAACGGCTAGCGGGGGGCCCTACGAGCAGTACGTC. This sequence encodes CASRTASGGPYEQYV.

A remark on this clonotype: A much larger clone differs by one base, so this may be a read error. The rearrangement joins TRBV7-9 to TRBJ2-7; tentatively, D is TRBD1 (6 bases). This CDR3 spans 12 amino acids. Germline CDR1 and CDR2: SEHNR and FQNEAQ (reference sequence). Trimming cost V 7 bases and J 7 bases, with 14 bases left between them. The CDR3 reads CASTSGTQEQYF. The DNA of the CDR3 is TGTGCCAGCACCTCCGGGACACAGGAGCAGTACTTC.

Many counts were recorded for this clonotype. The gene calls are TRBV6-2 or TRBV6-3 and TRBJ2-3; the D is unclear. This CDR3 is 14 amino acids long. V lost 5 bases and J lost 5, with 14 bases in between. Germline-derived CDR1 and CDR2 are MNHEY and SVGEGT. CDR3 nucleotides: TGTGCCAGCAGTCTCGACCGAGTAAGAGATACGCAGTATTTT. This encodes CASSLDRVRDTQYF.

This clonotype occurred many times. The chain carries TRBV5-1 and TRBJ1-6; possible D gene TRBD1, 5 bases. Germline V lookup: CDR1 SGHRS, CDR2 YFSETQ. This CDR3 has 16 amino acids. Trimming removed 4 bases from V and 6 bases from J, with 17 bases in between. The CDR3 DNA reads TGCGCCAGCAGCCTGGTATCGGGACGGATTAATTCACCCCTCCACTTT. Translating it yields CASSLVSGRINSPLHF.

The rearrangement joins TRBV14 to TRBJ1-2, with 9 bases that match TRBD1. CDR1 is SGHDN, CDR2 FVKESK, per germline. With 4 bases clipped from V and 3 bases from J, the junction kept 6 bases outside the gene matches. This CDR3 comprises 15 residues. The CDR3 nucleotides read TGTGCCAGCAGCCTTACAGGGGGCGCTCACTATGGCTACACCTTC. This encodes CASSLTGGAHYGYTF.

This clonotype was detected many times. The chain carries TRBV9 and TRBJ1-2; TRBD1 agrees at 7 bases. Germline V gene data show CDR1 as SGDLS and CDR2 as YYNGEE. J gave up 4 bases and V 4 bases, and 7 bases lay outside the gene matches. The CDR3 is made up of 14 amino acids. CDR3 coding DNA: TGTGCCAGCAGCCCCGGACAGGCCATCTATGGCTACACCTTC. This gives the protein CASSPGQAIYGYTF. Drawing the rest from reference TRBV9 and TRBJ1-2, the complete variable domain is DSGVTQTPKHLITATGQRVTLRCSPRSGDLSVYWYQQSLDQGLQFLIQYYNGEERAKGNILERFSAQQFPDLHSELNLSSLELGDSALYFCASSPGQAIYGYTFGSGTRLTVV.

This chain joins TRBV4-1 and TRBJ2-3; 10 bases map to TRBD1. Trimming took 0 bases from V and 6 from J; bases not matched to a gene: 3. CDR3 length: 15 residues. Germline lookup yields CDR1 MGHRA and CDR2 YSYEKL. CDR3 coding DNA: TGCGCCAGCAGCCAAGAAGGGACAGGGGTTGATACGCAGTATTTT. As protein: CASSQEGTGVDTQYF.

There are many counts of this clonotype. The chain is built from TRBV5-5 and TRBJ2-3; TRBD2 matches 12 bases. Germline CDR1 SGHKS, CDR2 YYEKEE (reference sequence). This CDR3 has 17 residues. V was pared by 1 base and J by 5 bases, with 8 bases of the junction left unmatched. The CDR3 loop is CASSLTLAGGPLDTQYF. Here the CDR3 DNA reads TGTGCCAGCAGCTTGACTCTAGCGGGGGGGCCGTTAGATACGCAGTATTTT.

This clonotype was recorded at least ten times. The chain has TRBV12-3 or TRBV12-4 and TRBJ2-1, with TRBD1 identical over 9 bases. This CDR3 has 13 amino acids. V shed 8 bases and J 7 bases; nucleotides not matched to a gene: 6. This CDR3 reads CASGTGTRNEQFF. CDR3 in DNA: TGTGCCAGCGGGACAGGGACGAGGAATGAGCAGTTCTTC.

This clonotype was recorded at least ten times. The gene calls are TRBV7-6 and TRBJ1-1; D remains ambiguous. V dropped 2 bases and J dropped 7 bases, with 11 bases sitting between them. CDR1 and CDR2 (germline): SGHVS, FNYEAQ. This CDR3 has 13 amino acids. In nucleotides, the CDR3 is TGTGCCAGCAGCTTATCGACACCATATGAAGCTTTCTTT. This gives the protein CASSLSTPYEAFF.

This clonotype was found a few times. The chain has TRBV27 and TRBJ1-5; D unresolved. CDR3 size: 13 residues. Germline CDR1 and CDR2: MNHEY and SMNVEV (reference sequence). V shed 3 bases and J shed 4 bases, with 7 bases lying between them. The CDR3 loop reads CASSFTRNQPQHF. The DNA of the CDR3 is TGTGCCAGCAGTTTTACCAGAAATCAGCCCCAGCATTTT.

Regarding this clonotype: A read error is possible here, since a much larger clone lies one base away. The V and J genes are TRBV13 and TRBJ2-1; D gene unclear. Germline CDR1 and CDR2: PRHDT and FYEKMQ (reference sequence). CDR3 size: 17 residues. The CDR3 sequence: CPSSLGKRDSSYNEQFF. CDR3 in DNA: TGTCCCAGCAGCTTAGGCAAGCGAGATAGCTCCTACAATGAGCAGTTCTTC.

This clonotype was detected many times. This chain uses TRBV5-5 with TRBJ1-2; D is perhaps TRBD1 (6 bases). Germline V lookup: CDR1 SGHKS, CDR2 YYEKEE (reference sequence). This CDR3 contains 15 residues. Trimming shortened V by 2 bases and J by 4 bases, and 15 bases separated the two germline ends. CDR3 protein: CASSLLNRVGYGYTF. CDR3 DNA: TGTGCCAGCAGCTTACTGAACAGGGTCGGCTATGGCTACACCTTC.

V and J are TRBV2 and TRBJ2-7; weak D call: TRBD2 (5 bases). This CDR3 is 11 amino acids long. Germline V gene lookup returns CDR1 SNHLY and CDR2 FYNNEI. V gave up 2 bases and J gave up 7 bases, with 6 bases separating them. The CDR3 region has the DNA TGTGCCAGCAGTGAAAGGAGGGAGCAGTACGTC. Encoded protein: CASSERREQYV.

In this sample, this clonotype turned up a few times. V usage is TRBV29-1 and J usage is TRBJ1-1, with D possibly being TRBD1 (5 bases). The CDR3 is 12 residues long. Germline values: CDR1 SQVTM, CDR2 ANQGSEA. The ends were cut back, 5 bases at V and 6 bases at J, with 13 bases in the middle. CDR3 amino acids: CSVKLGGPEAFF. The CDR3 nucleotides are TGCAGCGTTAAACTGGGGGGACCTGAAGCTTTCTTT.